These T cell receptor beta chains were read from a single sample in a study of T cell repertoires in aging, cancer and after chemotherapy. TCRdb itself ran the multiplex PCR reads through MiXCR, one entry per CDR3 protein. The sample yields about 9,200 distinct CDR3 sequences, around 38% seen once. Sequenced sample: blood. Receptor source: a human donor in good health. The conserved cysteine and the conserved F or W are not part of the CDR3 here. Fields, in order: CDR3 protein, V gene, J gene, CDR3 length.

CDR3aa: ASTRGQGTQY
v_gene: TRBV6-6
j_gene: TRBJ2-5
len: 10

CDR3aa: SVVSTSYTEAF
v_gene: TRBV29-1
j_gene: TRBJ1-1
len: 11

CDR3aa: ASSPSGRAYEQY
v_gene: TRBV6-1
j_gene: TRBJ2-7
len: 12

CDR3aa: ASSRSGSRRVGQY
v_gene: TRBV6-2/TRBV6-3
j_gene: TRBJ2-7
len: 13

CDR3aa: ASSHWRQRHEQY
v_gene: TRBV5-5
j_gene: TRBJ2-7
len: 12

CDR3aa: ATRNGGEAF
v_gene: TRBV10-3
j_gene: TRBJ1-1
len: 9

CDR3aa: ASSYFSGGGGELF
v_gene: TRBV6-2/TRBV6-3
j_gene: TRBJ2-2
len: 13

CDR3aa: ASSQADNEQY
v_gene: TRBV12-3/TRBV12-4
j_gene: TRBJ2-7
len: 10

CDR3aa: ASRGGPNGYT
v_gene: TRBV19
j_gene: TRBJ1-2
len: 10

CDR3aa: SVSLRNSYEQY
v_gene: TRBV29-1
j_gene: TRBJ2-7
len: 11

CDR3aa: ASSRQTNTGELF
v_gene: TRBV4-3
j_gene: TRBJ2-2
len: 12

CDR3aa: ASSLRGYYYSNQPQH
v_gene: TRBV5-6
j_gene: TRBJ1-5
len: 15

CDR3aa: ASSARTGGETQY
v_gene: TRBV7-9
j_gene: TRBJ2-5
len: 12

CDR3aa: ATSRPGQGVRSNQPQH
v_gene: TRBV15
j_gene: TRBJ1-5
len: 16

CDR3aa: ASRPLSSYNEQF
v_gene: TRBV6-5
j_gene: TRBJ2-1
len: 12

CDR3aa: ASRLDRGTFSQPQH
v_gene: TRBV19
j_gene: TRBJ1-5
len: 14

CDR3aa: ASSRTGGTGAF
v_gene: TRBV27
j_gene: TRBJ1-1
len: 11

CDR3aa: ASSMLGGGDTEAF
v_gene: TRBV19
j_gene: TRBJ1-1
len: 13

CDR3aa: ASRAQGRDLYGYT
v_gene: TRBV5-4
j_gene: TRBJ1-2
len: 13

CDR3aa: AWMETNTGELF
v_gene: TRBV30
j_gene: TRBJ2-2
len: 11

CDR3aa: ASSFQVTGYFGANVLT
v_gene: TRBV5-1
j_gene: TRBJ2-6
len: 16

CDR3aa: SAAPGGKEKLF
v_gene: TRBV29-1
j_gene: TRBJ1-4
len: 11